This TCR beta chain was observed in a study of T cells in Graves' hyperthyroidism and ophthalmopathy. Overall study results and limits: Model predictions of ophthalmopathy came a median approximately seven months before onset. Most thyroid clonotypes expanded above 0.001 appeared in blood too.

Ophthalmopathy patients had Clinical Activity Score at least 3, NOSPECS grade at least 4, duration under 3 months. Patients were excluded because of uncontrolled infection, other autoimmune disease, pregnancy or lactation. Researchers took RNA transcripts and amplified the TCR beta CDR3 regions from them. The primer set for the first-round RT-PCR of the TCR CDR3 was HTBI. One entry per CDR3 protein, called by TCRdb with MiXCR from the multiplex PCR reads. Of 550,000 to 600,000 distinct CDR3 sequences listed, approximately 15% are singletons. This clonotype occurred many times. Its target is not known. V trimming: 6 bases; J trimming: 7 bases; junction bases outside the gene matches: 15. This CDR3 is built from 16 residues. CDR1 and CDR2 from the germline V gene are SNHLY and FYNNEI.

What was sequenced was blood. This clonotype was sampled from a woman in her late teens or twenties with Graves' ophthalmopathy. The J gene is TRBJ2-1, the V gene TRBV2, with 7 bases identical to TRBD1. The CDR3 region is CASSHPGDSFSNEQFF. CDR3 in DNA: TGTGCCAGCAGCCACCCCGGGGACAGCTTTTCGAATGAGCAGTTCTTC.